This T cell receptor beta chain was sequenced in a study of CD8+CD57+ T cells in acquired aplastic anemia. Regarding the study as a whole: Sharing between patients and controls was observed for some 27 CD8+ CDR3 sequences.

In germline, CDR1 is SGHVS, CDR2 FNYEAQ. The CDR3 contains 13 residues. Trimming shortened V by 5 bases and J by 9 bases, and 15 bases separated the two germline ends. Template material for TCR beta VDJ and CDR3 profiling consisted of genomic DNA. Each CDR3 protein is one row after TCRdb ran MiXCR on the reads. The table lists a few hundred thousand distinct CDR3 sequences, roughly 55% of them singletons, with roughly 29% in the top ten. In this sample, this clonotype turned up many times. No antigen is known for it. The origin of this receptor is a human donor in good health. Sequenced: sorted CD4+, CD8+, or CD8+CD57+ T cells (not recorded which) from PBMCs. The rearrangement links TRBV7-6 to TRBJ2-3; perhaps TRBD2 as D (5 bases). CDR3 sequence reads: CASSAGAPETQYF. CDR3 nucleotide sequence: TGTGCCAGCAGCGCGGGTGCCCCTGAGACGCAGTATTTT. The whole variable domain, filled in from reference TRBV7-6 and TRBJ2-3, reads GAGVSQSPRYKVTKRGQDVALRCDPISGHVSLYWYRQALGQGPEFLTYFNYEAQQDKSGLPNDRFSAERPEGSISTLTIQRTEQRDSAMYRCASSAGAPETQYFGPGTRLTVL.